This TCR beta chain derives from a study of metastatic and nonmetastatic thyroid tumors. Study-level findings and limits: Relative to benign nodules, malignant thyroid tumors were reportedly characterized by significantly elevated TCR beta diversity in blood and tumor.

MiXCR re-clonotyped the PCR reads for TCRdb. Seen here are some 19,000 clones, around 16% observed once, and the top ten hold about 39%. Deletions cut 6 bases from V and 9 bases from J, with 15 bases between. The CDR3 length is 13 residues. Before thyroid surgery, none of the patients had received any treatment. This clone has at least ten counts. Antigen specificity is unknown. The specimen sequenced was blood. This sequence originates from a female donor with papillary thyroid cancer or a benign thyroid nodule (not recorded which). Some clones in this sample may be carry-over from other donors' samples. The chain is built from TRBV12-3 or TRBV12-4 and TRBJ2-1; D remains ambiguous. The CDR3 bases are TGTGCCAGCAGCCGGAGTATAAGAGGTGAGCAGTTCTTC. Translated, it gives CASSRSIRGEQFF.